This TCR beta chain was sequenced during a study of blood T cell repertoires in COVID-19. Study in general: Specimens from acute and convalescent COVID-19 originated in the United States, Italy and Spain. PBMCs, B-cell-depleted T cells, or T cells provided the cDNA or gDNA that made up the material.

CDR1 SGHDT and CDR2 YYEEEE come from the germline V gene. Trimming took off 6 bases at V and 2 bases at J, with 14 bases between the two ends. The CDR3 runs 14 residues. Original analysis: Amplification with reference gene primers provided the estimates of nucleated cell counts. Profiling relied on immunoSEQ multiplex PCR, and the TCRdb table lists in-frame clones only, not all of them. V and J calls and clone size follow that table, whereas D and trimming were derived from the DNA. The sample has around 140,000 clones, nearly 90% seen once; the top ten hold 1.8%. The material sequenced was peripheral blood. The rearrangement joins TRBV5-6 to TRBJ1-1, with D possibly matching TRBD1 (6 bases). This sequence was found in a man between 65 and 85 years old with acute or convalescent COVID-19. Here the CDR3 reads CASIVQGVNTEAFF. The CDR3 DNA reads as TGTGCCAGCATCGTACAGGGTGTCAACACTGAAGCTTTCTTT.